This T cell receptor beta chain was profiled in a study of control samples from healthy donors and cancer patients. In this sample, this clone turned up once. Germline loops: CDR1 KGHSH, CDR2 LQKENI. The CDR3 runs to 14 residues. The V end was cut by 3 bases, the J end by 1 base, with 4 bases between. The repertoire was sequenced with immunoSEQ multiplex PCR; TCRdb's copy has only in-frame clones and lacks some. The sample carries 150,000 to 160,000 clones, roughly 94% recorded once. This TCR came from a man aged 40-50 years in good health. The chain is built from TRBV18 and TRBJ2-6; D is unresolved. The sequenced sample was blood. The CDR3 coding sequence is TGTGCCAGCTCACCGAAATCTGGGGCCAACGTCCTGACTTTC. This encodes CASSPKSGANVLTF.